Presented here are 27 T cell receptor beta chains from one specimen sequenced in a study of neurological immune-mediated disorders. TCRdb recomputed calls from the 5' RACE reads with MiXCR, one row per CDR3 protein. Among fewer than 110,000 distinct CDR3 sequences listed, about 10% were seen once. Time point meaning: longitudinal time-point 3. Sequencing was performed on PBMCs. These receptors were obtained from a female donor with HTLV-1-associated myelopathy (HAM/TSP).

This clonotype was seen many times. This sequence joins TRBV10-3 and TRBJ2-5; TRBD2 matches 10 bases. The CDR3 has 17 residues. CDR1 is ENHRY, CDR2 SYGVKD, per germline. After removal of 3 bases from V and 4 bases from J, the junction contained 11 bases not matched to a gene. The CDR3 spells CAISEGLLAGMGETQYF. The CDR3, as DNA: TGTGCCATCAGTGAAGGCCTACTAGCGGGGATGGGAGAGACCCAGTACTTC.

This clonotype was seen many times. This chain's CDR3 is CASSLGKEGAGTQYF. CDR3 nucleotide sequence: TGCGCCAGCAGCTTGGGCAAAGAGGGGGCGGGTACGCAGTATTTT. The chain recombines TRBV5-1 with TRBJ2-3, with 7 bases lining up with TRBD1. The germline V gene encodes CDR1 SGHRS and CDR2 YFSETQ. The CDR3 runs 15 residues. V gave up 0 bases and J gave up 8 bases; unmatched junction bases: 9.

This clonotype was seen at least ten times. The chain is built from TRBV10-3 and TRBJ1-2; D not certain. The CDR3 contains 17 residues. CDR1 and CDR2 from the germline V gene are ENHRY and SYGVKD. Trimming took off 4 bases at V and 2 bases at J, with 20 bases between the two ends. CDR3 nucleotides: TGTGCCATCAGTGGGAATCGACAAGACGTTCGCAACTATGGCTACACCTTC. This encodes CAISGNRQDVRNYGYTF.

This clonotype turned up a few times. The rearrangement uses TRBV7-2 and TRBJ2-3; D possibly corresponds to TRBD2 (6 bases). The CDR3 runs 15 residues. Germline CDR1 SGHTA, CDR2 FQGNSA. V shed 8 bases and J shed 2 bases, with 17 bases lying between them. The chain's CDR3 is CASLERRDPTDTQYF. The CDR3 nucleotides read TGTGCCAGCCTCGAACGGCGGGACCCCACAGATACGCAGTATTTT.

This clonotype was seen repeatedly, ten times or more. The chain is built from TRBV12-3 or TRBV12-4 and TRBJ1-2, with TRBD1 matching 8 bases. The CDR3 is 15 amino acids. Trimming removed 1 base from V and 4 bases from J; junction bases left unmatched: 5. CDR3 loop: CASSLGQGAAYGYTF. CDR3 nucleotide sequence: TGTGCCAGCAGTTTAGGGCAGGGGGCGGCCTATGGCTACACCTTC.

This clonotype was counted ten times or more. CDR3 sequence reads: CASSLGQYYNEQFF. The CDR3 DNA follows: TGTGCCAGCAGTTTGGGACAATACTACAATGAGCAGTTCTTC. The rearrangement joins TRBV28 to TRBJ2-1, with D tentatively TRBD1 (6 bases). V lost 3 bases, J lost 3 bases, and 9 bases lay in between. Germline CDR1 and CDR2: MDHEN and SYDVKM. The length of the CDR3 is 14 residues.

This clonotype has ten or more counts. This chain uses TRBV12-5 with TRBJ2-7; D remains unclear. The CDR3 is 12 residues long. V gave up 4 bases and J gave up 2 bases, with 6 bases separating them. Germline CDR1 LGHNT, CDR2 FRNRAP. The CDR3 protein is CASGSRAYEQYF. The CDR3 region has the DNA TGTGCTAGTGGTTCCAGAGCCTACGAGCAGTACTTC.

There are many counts of this clonotype. The chain carries TRBV3-1 and TRBJ2-2, with 9 bases identical to TRBD1. V lost 8 bases, J lost 5 bases, and 12 bases stayed unmatched. The CDR3 length is 16 residues. Germline V gives CDR1 LGHDT, CDR2 YNNKEL (reference sequence). The chain's CDR3 is CASAKAGQGRTGELFF. The DNA of the CDR3 is TGTGCCAGCGCCAAGGCGGGACAGGGAAGAACCGGGGAGCTGTTTTTT.

V and J are TRBV7-2 and TRBJ2-7; maybe TRBD2 (5 bases). V was trimmed by 6 bases and J by 3 bases, leaving 15 bases between them. This CDR3 spans 14 amino acids. CDR1 SGHTA and CDR2 FQGNSA come from the germline V gene. The CDR3 spells CASRPTGKIYEQYF. CDR3 DNA sequence: TGTGCCAGCAGACCAACGGGAAAGATCTACGAGCAGTACTTC.

This clonotype has ten or more counts. V is TRBV29-1 and J is TRBJ2-4; no firm D call. CDR1 SQVTM and CDR2 ANQGSEA come from the germline V gene. This CDR3 is 13 amino acids long. Trimming removed 1 base from V and 2 bases from J, with 6 bases in between. CDR3 amino acids: CSVEVVSKNIQYF. The CDR3, as DNA: TGCAGCGTTGAAGTAGTGTCCAAAAACATTCAGTACTTC.

This clonotype occurred many times. This chain links TRBV28 with TRBJ1-4, with D tentatively TRBD1 (5 bases). Per germline, CDR1 MDHEN and CDR2 SYDVKM. The CDR3 loop spans 15 amino acids. V shed 5 bases and J shed 4 bases, with 14 bases lying between them. For the CDR3, the DNA is TGTGCCAGCAGTCCCGGTGGGGGAATTAATGAAAAACTGTTTTTT. The encoded protein is CASSPGGGINEKLFF.

Many counts were recorded for this clonotype. V is TRBV18 and J is TRBJ1-6, with D perhaps matching TRBD1 (6 bases). Germline assignment: CDR1 KGHSH and CDR2 LQKENI. Trimming left V 6 bases short and J 5 bases short, with 14 bases between. The CDR3 runs 15 residues. The CDR3 DNA is TGTGCCAGCTCCCCCCCGGGACAAAATAATTCACCCCTCCACTTT. It codes for CASSPPGQNNSPLHF.

In its sample, this clonotype was seen many times. The CDR3 loop is CSLEARLAGDPDTQYF. The CDR3 nucleotides read TGCAGTCTCGAAGCCCGACTAGCGGGGGATCCAGATACGCAGTATTTT. The chain employs TRBV20-1 and TRBJ2-3, with 12 positions matching TRBD2. Germline CDR1 reads DFQATT; CDR2 reads SNEGSKA (reference sequence). Trimming removed 8 bases from V and 4 bases from J; junction bases left unmatched: 13. The CDR3 consists of 16 residues.

A word on this clonotype: Just one base apart from a much larger clone, this may be a read error. The rearrangement uses TRBV5-1 and TRBJ2-1, with TRBD2 identical over 8 bases. V was clipped by 8 bases and J by 8 bases; unmatched bases: 12. This CDR3 contains 14 residues. Germline V lookup: CDR1 SGHRS, CDR2 YFSETQ. CDR3: CASENGGDRDEQFF. The CDR3 DNA sequence: TGCGCCAGTGAGAACGGGGGGGACCGGGATGAGCAGTTCTTC.

This clonotype has a count of ten or more. This chain connects TRBV12-3 or TRBV12-4 to TRBJ1-2; no reliable D call. The CDR3 is 12 residues long. Trimming cost V 0 bases and J 8 bases, with 7 bases left between them. CDR3 sequence reads: CASSLAVGGYTF. The CDR3 DNA follows: TGTGCCAGCAGTTTAGCAGTGGGCGGCTACACCTTC.

This clonotype was counted many times. The chain combines TRBV18 with TRBJ1-1; D is uncertain. Trimming removed 3 bases from V and 1 base from J, with 24 bases in between. Germline loops: CDR1 KGHSH, CDR2 LQKENI. This CDR3 has 19 residues. The CDR3 nucleotides are TGTGCCAGCTCACCGTATTCCGGGAGCCCAACCACCGGGAACACTGAAGCTTTCTTT. It translates to CASSPYSGSPTTGNTEAFF.

The chain has TRBV5-1 and TRBJ2-5; TRBD2 aligns across 10 bases. The CDR3 sequence is 13 residues long. After removal of 5 bases from V and 4 bases from J, the junction contained 2 bases not matched to a gene. Germline V CDR1 and CDR2: SGHRS, YFSETQ. The CDR3 bases are TGCGCCAGCAGTGCTAGCGGGGGAGAGACCCAGTACTTC. Amino acids: CASSASGGETQYF. The full variable domain, with the rest looked up from reference TRBV5-1 and TRBJ2-5, is KAGVTQTPRYLIKTRGQQVTLSCSPISGHRSVSWYQQTPGQGLQFLFEYFSETQRNKGNFPGRFSGRQFSNSRSEMNVSTLELGDSALYLCASSASGGETQYFGPGTRLLVL.

This clonotype has a count of ten or more. The chain combines TRBV7-2 with TRBJ2-3; possibly TRBD2 for D (7 bases). This CDR3 is built from 16 residues. Trimming removed 2 bases at V and 5 bases at J, with 17 bases between. In germline, CDR1 is SGHTA, CDR2 FQGNSA. CDR3 in amino acids: CASSLILLGGQDTQYF. The CDR3 DNA is TGTGCCAGCAGCTTAATTTTATTGGGGGGGCAAGATACGCAGTATTTT. Using reference TRBV7-2 and TRBJ2-3 for the parts outside the CDR3, the full variable domain is GAGVSQSPSNKVTEKGKDVELRCDPISGHTALYWYRQSLGQGLEFLIYFQGNSAPDKSGLPSDRFSAERTGGSVSTLTIQRTQQEDSAVYLCASSLILLGGQDTQYFGPGTRLTVL.

This clonotype came up many times. This chain connects TRBV29-1 to TRBJ2-1; D remains ambiguous. CDR1 SQVTM and CDR2 ANQGSEA come from the germline V gene. The CDR3 loop spans 13 amino acids. V lost 4 bases, J lost 10 bases, and 17 bases lay in between. DNA of the CDR3: TGCAGCGTTGTGGTGGACGTCCGTGGGGAGCAGTTCTTC. Its protein product is CSVVVDVRGEQFF.

A note on this clonotype: This may come from a read error, since a much larger clone is one base off. V and J are TRBV6-5 and TRBJ2-2, with 13 bases aligning to TRBD2. The CDR3 contains 16 residues. Germline CDR1 and CDR2: MNHEY and SVGAGI. The CDR3 DNA follows: TGTGCCAGCAGTTATGGGGGACTAGCGGGAAGTGGGGAGATGTTTTTT. It encodes CASSYGGLAGSGEMFF.

This clonotype has ten or more counts. The J gene is TRBJ2-1, the V gene TRBV29-1; D might be TRBD1 (7 bases). Per germline, CDR1 SQVTM and CDR2 ANQGSEA. This CDR3 has 14 amino acids. V was cut by 4 bases and J by 4 bases, with 14 bases left in between. The CDR3 region has the DNA TGCAGCGTTGGCGGGACAGTTACTTACAATGAGCAGTTCTTC. Translation: CSVGGTVTYNEQFF.

Turning to this clonotype: A read error may explain this, as a much larger clone is one base away. The rearrangement uses TRBV20-1 and TRBJ2-7; D possibly uses TRBD1 or TRBD2 (5 bases each). Germline CDR1 is DFQATT and CDR2 is SNEGSKA (reference sequence). CDR3 size: 14 residues. The CDR3 spells CSARDWGSSNEQYF. The CDR3 region has the DNA TGCAGTGCTAGAGATTGGGGGAGCTCCAACGAGCAGTACTTC.

This clonotype has a single count. For the CDR3, the DNA is TGTGCCAGCAACCCACTACAGGGGGGCGAGCAGTACTTC. It codes for CASNPLQGGEQYF. V is TRBV2 and J is TRBJ2-7, with 8 bases fitting TRBD1. Germline V gene data show CDR1 as SNHLY and CDR2 as FYNNEI. The CDR3 is 13 residues long. Trimming removed 7 bases from V and 6 bases from J; junction bases left unmatched: 8.

This clonotype has at least ten counts. The chain is built from TRBV20-1 and TRBJ2-1; TRBD2 aligns across 14 bases. The CDR3 has 15 amino acids. Germline CDR1 is DFQATT and CDR2 is SNEGSKA (reference sequence). Trimming took 6 bases from V and 9 from J; bases not matched to a gene: 10. CDR3 sequence reads: CSAARLAGGLGEQFF. The CDR3 DNA reads TGCAGTGCGGCCAGACTAGCGGGGGGGCTCGGTGAGCAGTTCTTC.

The table lists this clonotype with a few counts. The V and J genes are TRBV5-1 and TRBJ1-2; 9 nucleotides match TRBD1. The germline V gene has CDR1 SGHRS and CDR2 YFSETQ. Trimming at V came to 4 bases and at J to 3 bases, leaving 13 bases not matched to a gene. The CDR3 contains 17 residues. As DNA, the CDR3 is TGCGCCAGCAGCCGACGCGGACAGGGGAAACCTGACTATGGCTACACCTTC. Translated: CASSRRGQGKPDYGYTF.

The J gene is TRBJ1-3, the V gene TRBV5-1; 11 bases agree with TRBD1. The CDR3 spans 16 residues. CDR1 is SGHRS and CDR2 is YFSETQ in the germline V gene. The V segment lost 4 bases and the J segment 4 bases; nucleotides outside the gene matches: 7. The CDR3 sequence: CASSRGQGANGNTIYF. The CDR3 coding sequence is TGCGCCAGCAGCCGCGGACAGGGGGCTAACGGAAACACCATATATTTT.

This clonotype was picked up many times. The chain recombines TRBV10-2 with TRBJ2-7; D is possibly TRBD1 (6 bases). CDR3 size: 13 residues. Trimming left V 5 bases short and J 4 bases short, with 12 bases between. CDR1 and CDR2 from the germline V gene are WSHSY and SAAADI. The CDR3 spells CASSPGTSYEQYF. The DNA of the CDR3 is TGCGCCAGCAGTCCCGGGACAAGTTACGAGCAGTACTTC.